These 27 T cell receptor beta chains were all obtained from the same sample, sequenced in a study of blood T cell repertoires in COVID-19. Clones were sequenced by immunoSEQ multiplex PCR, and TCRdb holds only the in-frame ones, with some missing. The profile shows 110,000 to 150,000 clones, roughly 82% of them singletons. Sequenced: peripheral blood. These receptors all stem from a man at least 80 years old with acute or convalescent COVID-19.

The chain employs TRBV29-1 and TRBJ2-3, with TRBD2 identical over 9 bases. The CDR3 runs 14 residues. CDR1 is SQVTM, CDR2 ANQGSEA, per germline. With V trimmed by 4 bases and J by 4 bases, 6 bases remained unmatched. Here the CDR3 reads CSVGLAGAADTQYF. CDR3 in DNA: TGCAGCGTTGGGTTAGCGGGGGCGGCAGATACGCAGTATTTT.

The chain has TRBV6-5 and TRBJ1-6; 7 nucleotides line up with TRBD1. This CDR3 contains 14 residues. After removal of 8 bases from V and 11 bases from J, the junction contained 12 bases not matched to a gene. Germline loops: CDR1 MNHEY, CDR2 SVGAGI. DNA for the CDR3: TGTGCCAGCGGTAGACAGGGCCTGGAGACACCCCTCCACTTT. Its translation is CASGRQGLETPLHF.

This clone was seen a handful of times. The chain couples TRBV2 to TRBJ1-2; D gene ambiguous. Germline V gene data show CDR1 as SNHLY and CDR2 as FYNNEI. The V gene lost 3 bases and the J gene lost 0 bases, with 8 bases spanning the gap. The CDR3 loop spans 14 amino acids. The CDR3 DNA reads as TGTGCCAGCAGTGAGGCACGTACTAACTATGGCTACACCTTC. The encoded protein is CASSEARTNYGYTF. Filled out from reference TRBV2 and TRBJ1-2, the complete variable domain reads EPEVTQTPSHQVTQMGQEVILRCVPISNHLYFYWYRQILGQKVEFLVSFYNNEISEKSEIFDDQFSVERPDGSNFTLKIRSTKLEDSAMYFCASSEARTNYGYTFGSGTRLTVV.

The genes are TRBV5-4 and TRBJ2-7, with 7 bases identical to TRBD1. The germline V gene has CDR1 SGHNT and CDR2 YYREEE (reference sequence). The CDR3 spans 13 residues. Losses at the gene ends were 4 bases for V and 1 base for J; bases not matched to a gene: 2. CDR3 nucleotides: TGTGCCAGCAGCCAGGGACAGTCCTACGAGCAGTACTTC. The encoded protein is CASSQGQSYEQYF.

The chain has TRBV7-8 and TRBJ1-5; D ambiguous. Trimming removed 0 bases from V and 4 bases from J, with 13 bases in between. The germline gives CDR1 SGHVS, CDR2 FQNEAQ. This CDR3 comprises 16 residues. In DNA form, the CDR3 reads TGTGCCAGCAGCTTAGCGCGGGTGGGATTTAATCAGCCCCAGCATTTT. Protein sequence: CASSLARVGFNQPQHF.

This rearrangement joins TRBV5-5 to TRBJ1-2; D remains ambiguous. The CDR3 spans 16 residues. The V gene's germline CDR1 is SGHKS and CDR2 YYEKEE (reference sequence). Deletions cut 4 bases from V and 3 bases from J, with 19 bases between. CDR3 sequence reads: CASSPASPSVYYGYTF. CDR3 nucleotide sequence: TGTGCCAGCAGCCCGGCCTCCCCTAGTGTATACTATGGCTACACCTTC.

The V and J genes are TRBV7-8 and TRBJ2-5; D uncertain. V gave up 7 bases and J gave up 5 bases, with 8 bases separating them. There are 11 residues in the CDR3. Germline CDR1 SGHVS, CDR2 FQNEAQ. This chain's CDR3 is CASTQRETQYF. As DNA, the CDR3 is TGTGCCAGCACTCAGAGGGAGACCCAGTACTTC.

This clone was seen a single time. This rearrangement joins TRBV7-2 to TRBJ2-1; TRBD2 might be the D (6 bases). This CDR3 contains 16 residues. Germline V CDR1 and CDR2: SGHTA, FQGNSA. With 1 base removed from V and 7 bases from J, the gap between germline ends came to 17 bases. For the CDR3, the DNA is TGTGCCAGCAGCTTAGGATCCGGGAGCGAAGGGAATGAGCAGTTCTTC. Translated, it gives CASSLGSGSEGNEQFF.

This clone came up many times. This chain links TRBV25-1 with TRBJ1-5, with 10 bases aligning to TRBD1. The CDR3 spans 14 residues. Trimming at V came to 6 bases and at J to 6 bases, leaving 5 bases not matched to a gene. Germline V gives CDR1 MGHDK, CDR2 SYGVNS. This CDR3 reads CASRGTGDSQPQHF. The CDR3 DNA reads TGTGCCAGCAGGGGGACAGGGGACAGTCAGCCCCAGCATTTT.

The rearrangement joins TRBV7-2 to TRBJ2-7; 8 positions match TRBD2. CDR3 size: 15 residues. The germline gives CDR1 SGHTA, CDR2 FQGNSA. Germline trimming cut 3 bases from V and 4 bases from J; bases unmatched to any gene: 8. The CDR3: CASSLGSGGPYEQYF. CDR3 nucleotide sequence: TGTGCCAGCAGCTTGGGGAGCGGGGGCCCGTACGAGCAGTACTTC.

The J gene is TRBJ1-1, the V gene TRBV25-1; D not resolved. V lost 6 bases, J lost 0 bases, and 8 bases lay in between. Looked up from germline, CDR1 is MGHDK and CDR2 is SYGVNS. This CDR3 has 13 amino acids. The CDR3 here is CASRRGLNTEAFF. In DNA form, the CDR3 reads TGTGCCAGCAGACGGGGTCTGAACACTGAAGCTTTCTTT.

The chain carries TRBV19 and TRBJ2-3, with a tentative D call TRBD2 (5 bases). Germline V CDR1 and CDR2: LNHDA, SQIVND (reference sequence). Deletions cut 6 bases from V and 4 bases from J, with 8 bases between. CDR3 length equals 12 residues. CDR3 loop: CASRTAADTQYF. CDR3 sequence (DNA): TGTGCCAGTAGAACAGCGGCAGATACGCAGTATTTT.

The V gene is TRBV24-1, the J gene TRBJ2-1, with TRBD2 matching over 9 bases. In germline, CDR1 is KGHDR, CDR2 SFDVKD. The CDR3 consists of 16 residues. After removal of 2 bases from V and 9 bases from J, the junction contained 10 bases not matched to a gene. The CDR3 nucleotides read TGTGCCACCAGTGATTGGAGCGGGGGGACGGGGAGTGAGCAGTTCTTC. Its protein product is CATSDWSGGTGSEQFF.

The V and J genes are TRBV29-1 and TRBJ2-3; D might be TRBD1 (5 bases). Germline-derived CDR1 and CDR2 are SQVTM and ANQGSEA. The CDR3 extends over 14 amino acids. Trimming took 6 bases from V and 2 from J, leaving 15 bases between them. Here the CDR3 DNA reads TGCAGCGTCAACCCCAGGGAAAACACAGATACGCAGTATTTT. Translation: CSVNPRENTDTQYF.

The chain's CDR3 is CASSFGSGEGDTQYF. The CDR3, as DNA: TGTGCCAGCAGCTTCGGTAGCGGGGAGGGAGATACGCAGTATTTT. The chain employs TRBV7-3 and TRBJ2-3; TRBD2 agrees at 8 bases. J lost 5 bases, V lost 3 bases, and 7 bases had no gene match. CDR3 length: 15 residues. Looked up from germline, CDR1 is SGHTA and CDR2 is FQGTGA.

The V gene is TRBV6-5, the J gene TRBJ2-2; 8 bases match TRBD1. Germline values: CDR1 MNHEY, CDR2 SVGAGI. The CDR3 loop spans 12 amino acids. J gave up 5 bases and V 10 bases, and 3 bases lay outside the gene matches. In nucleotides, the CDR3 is TGTGCCATCAGGGGGCGGACCGGGGAGCTGTTTTTT. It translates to CAIRGRTGELFF.

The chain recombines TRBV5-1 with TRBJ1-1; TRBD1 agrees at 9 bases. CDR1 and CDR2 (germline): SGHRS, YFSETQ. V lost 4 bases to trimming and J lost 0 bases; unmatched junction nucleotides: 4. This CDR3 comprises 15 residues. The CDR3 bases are TGCGCCAGCAGCCCCCGGACAGGGGTGAACACTGAAGCTTTCTTT. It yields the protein CASSPRTGVNTEAFF.

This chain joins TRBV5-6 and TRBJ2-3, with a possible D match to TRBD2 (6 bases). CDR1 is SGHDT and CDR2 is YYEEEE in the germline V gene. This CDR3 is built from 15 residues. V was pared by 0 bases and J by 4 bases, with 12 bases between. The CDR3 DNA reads TGTGCCAGCAGCTTGGACGGGGGTGACGCAGATACGCAGTATTTT. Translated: CASSLDGGDADTQYF.

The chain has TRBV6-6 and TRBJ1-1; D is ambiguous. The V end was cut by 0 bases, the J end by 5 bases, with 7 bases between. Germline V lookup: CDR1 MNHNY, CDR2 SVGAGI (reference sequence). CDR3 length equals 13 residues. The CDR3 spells CASSYSAGTEAFF. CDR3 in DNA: TGTGCCAGCAGTTACTCGGCCGGGACTGAAGCTTTCTTT.

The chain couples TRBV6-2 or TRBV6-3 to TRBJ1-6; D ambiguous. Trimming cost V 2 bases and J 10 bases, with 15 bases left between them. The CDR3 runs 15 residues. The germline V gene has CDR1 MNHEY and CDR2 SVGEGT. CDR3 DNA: TGTGCCAGCAGTTACGAGGGCAGGTTAGACTCACCCCTCCACTTT. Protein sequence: CASSYEGRLDSPLHF.

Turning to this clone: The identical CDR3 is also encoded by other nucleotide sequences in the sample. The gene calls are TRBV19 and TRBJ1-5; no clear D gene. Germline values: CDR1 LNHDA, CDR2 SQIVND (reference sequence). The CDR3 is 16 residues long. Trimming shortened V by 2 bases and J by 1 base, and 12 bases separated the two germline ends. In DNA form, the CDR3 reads TGTGCCAGTAGTATAAGTCCAGGTCAGAGCAATCAGCCCCAGCATTTT. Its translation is CASSISPGQSNQPQHF.

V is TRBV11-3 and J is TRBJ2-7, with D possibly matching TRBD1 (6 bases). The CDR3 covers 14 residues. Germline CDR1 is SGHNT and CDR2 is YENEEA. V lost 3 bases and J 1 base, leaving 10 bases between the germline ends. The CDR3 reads CASSFAGDSYEQYF. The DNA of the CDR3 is TGTGCCAGCAGCTTCGCAGGGGATTCCTACGAGCAGTACTTC.

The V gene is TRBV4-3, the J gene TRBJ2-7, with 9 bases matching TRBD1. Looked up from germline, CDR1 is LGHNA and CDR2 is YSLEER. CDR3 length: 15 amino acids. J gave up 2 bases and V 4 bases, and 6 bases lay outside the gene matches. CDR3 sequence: CASSRQWTGAYEQYF. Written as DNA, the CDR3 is TGCGCCAGCAGCCGGCAATGGACAGGGGCCTACGAGCAGTACTTC.

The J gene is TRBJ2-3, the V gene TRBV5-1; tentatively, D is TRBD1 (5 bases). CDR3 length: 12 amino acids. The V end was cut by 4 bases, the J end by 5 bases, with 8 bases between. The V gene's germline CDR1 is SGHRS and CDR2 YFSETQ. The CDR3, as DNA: TGCGCCAGCAGCCCCCAGGGAGATACGCAGTATTTT. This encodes CASSPQGDTQYF.

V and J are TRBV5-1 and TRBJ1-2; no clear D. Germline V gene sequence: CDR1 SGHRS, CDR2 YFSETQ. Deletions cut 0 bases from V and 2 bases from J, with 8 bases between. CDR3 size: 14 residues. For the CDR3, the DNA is TGCGCCAGCAGCTTGGGTCCAGGAAACTATGGCTACACCTTC. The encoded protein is CASSLGPGNYGYTF.

CDR3 DNA: TGTGCCAGTAAAAAAGGAGACAGGGGGCTTGGCTACACCTTC. Translation gives CASKKGDRGLGYTF. V usage is TRBV19 and J usage is TRBJ1-2, with 10 bases fitting TRBD1. Germline loops: CDR1 LNHDA, CDR2 SQIVND (reference sequence). J gave up 7 bases and V 7 bases, and 9 bases lay outside the gene matches. The CDR3 spans 14 residues.

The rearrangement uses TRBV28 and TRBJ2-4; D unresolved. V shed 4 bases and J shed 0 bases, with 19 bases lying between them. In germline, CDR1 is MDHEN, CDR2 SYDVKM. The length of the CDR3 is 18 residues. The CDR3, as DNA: TGTGCCAGCAGTTCTGCCACCGTCCGGTATATAGCCAAAAACATTCAGTACTTC. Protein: CASSSATVRYIAKNIQYF.